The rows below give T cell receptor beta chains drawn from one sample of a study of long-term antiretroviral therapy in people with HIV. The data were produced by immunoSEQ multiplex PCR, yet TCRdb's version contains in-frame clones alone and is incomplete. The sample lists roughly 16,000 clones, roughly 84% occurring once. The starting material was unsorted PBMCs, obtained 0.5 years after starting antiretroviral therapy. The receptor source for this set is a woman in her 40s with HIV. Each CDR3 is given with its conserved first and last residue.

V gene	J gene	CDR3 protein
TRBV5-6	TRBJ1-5	CASSTGQGVNQPQHF
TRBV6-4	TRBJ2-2	CASRRERTSGTGELFF
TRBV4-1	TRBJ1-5	CASSQDTGPGQPQHF
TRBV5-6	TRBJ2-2	CASSVGSYTGELFF
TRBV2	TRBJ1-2	CASRPGQTNYGYTF
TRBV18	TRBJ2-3	CASSPISFGQGNTDTQYF
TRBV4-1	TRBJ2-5	CASSQEGRGGETQYF
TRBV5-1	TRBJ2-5	CASSLTGQPRGTQYF
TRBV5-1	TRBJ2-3	CASGGGGTSTDTQYF
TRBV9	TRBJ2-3	CASSTKGIGTASTDTQYF
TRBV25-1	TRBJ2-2	CASSDAGRNTGELFF
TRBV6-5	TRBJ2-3	CASRTGIISDTQYF
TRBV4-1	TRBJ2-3	CASSQVQSTDTQYF
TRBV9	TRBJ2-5	CASSVGREETQYF
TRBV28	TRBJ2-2	CASSLGPAGRELFF
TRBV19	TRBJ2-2	CASSIALAVFAGELFF
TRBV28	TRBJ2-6	CASSSTKGSSGANVLTF
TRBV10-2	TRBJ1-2	CASSGQDRGHGYTF
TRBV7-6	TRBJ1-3	CASSLAGPSSGNTIYF
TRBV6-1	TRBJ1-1	CASSESLGTEAFF
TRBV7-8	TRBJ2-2	CASSLNQISGTGELFF
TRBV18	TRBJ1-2	CASSLVSSQRIPGSPTALYGYTF
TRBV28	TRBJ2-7	CASGGLVYEQYF
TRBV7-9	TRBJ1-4	CASSLDGTVGEKLFF
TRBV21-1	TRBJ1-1	CASSKALGAPGTEAFF